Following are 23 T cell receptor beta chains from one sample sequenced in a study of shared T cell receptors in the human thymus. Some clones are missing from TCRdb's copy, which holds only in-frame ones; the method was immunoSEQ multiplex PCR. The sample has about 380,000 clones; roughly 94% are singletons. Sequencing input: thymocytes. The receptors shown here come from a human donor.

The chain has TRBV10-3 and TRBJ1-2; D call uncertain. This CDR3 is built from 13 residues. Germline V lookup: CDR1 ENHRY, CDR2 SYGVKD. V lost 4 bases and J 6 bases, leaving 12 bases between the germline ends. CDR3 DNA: TGTGCCATCAGTGCAGGCCTCAGGAATGGCTACACCTTC. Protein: CAISAGLRNGYTF.

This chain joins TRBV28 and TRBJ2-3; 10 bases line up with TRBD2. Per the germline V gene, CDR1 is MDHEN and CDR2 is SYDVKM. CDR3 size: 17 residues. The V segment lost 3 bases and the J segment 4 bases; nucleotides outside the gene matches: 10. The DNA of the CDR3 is TGTGCCAGCAGTTTCTTGCCTAGCGGGAGCCAGGCAGATACGCAGTATTTT. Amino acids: CASSFLPSGSQADTQYF.

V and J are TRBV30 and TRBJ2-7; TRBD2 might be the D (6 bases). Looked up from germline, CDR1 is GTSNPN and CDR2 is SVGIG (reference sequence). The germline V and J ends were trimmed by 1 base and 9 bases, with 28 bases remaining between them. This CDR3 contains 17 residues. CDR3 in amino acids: CAWSAISRRDHPQWQYF. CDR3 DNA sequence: TGTGCCTGGAGTGCTATATCCCGGAGGGACCACCCTCAATGGCAGTACTTC.

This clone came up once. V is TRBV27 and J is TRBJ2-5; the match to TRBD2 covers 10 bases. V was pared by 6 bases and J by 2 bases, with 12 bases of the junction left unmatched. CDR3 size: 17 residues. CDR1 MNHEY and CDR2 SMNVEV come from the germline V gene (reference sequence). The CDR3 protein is CASSDDGASGSQETQYF. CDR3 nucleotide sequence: TGTGCCAGCAGCGACGATGGGGCTAGCGGGAGTCAAGAGACCCAGTACTTC.

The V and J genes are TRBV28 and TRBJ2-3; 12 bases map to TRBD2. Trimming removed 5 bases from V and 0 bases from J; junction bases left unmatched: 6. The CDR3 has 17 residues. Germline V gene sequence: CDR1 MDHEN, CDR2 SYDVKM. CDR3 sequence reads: CASSLRLAGESTDTQYF. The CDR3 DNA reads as TGTGCCAGCAGTCTTCGACTAGCGGGAGAGAGCACAGATACGCAGTATTTT.

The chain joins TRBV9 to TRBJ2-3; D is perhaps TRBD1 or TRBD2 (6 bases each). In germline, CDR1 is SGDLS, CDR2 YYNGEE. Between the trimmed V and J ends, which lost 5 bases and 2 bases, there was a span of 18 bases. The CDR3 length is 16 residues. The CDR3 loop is CASRRGDPTYTDTQYF. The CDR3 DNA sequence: TGTGCCAGCAGGAGGGGGGACCCAACTTACACAGATACGCAGTATTTT. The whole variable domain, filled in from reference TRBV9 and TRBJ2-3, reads DSGVTQTPKHLITATGQRVTLRCSPRSGDLSVYWYQQSLDQGLQFLIQYYNGEERAKGNILERFSAQQFPDLHSELNLSSLELGDSALYFCASRRGDPTYTDTQYFGPGTRLTVL.

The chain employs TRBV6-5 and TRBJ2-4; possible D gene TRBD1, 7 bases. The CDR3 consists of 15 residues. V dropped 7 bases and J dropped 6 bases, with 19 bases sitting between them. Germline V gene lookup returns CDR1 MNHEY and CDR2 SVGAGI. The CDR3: CASKPEDREANIQYF. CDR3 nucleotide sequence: TGTGCCAGCAAACCAGAAGACAGGGAGGCAAACATTCAGTACTTC.

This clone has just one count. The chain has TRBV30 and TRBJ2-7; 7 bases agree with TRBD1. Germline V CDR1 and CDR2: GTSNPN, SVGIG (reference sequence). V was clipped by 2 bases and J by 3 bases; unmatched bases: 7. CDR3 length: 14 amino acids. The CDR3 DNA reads TGTGCCTGGAGTCGTCTCGGACAGGACTACGAGCAGTACTTC. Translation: CAWSRLGQDYEQYF.

CDR3 nucleotides: TGTGCCAGCAGCGTACGTTCTAGCGGTTCCGGGGAGCTGTTTTTT. Its protein is CASSVRSSGSGELFF. The V gene is TRBV9, the J gene TRBJ2-2; TRBD2 matches 7 bases. The V and J ends lost 1 base and 6 bases, in that order; junction bases with no gene match: 6. In germline, CDR1 is SGDLS, CDR2 YYNGEE. The CDR3 is made up of 15 amino acids.

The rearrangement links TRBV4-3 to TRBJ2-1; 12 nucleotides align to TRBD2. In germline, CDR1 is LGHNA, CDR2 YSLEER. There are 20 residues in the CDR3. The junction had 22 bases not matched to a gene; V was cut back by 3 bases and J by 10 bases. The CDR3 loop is CASSQDPTSGSGLYPWEQFF. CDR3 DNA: TGCGCCAGCAGCCAGGACCCGACTAGCGGGAGCGGGTTATATCCCTGGGAGCAGTTCTTC.

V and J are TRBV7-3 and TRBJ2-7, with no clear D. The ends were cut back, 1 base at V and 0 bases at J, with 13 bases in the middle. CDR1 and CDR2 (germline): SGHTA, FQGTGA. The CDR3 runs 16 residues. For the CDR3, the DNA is TGTGCCAGCAGCTTAAATTCCGCAGCTGGCTCCTACGAGCAGTACTTC. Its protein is CASSLNSAAGSYEQYF. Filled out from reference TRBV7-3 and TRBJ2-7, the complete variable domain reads GAGVSQTPSNKVTEKGKYVELRCDPISGHTALYWYRQSLGQGPEFLIYFQGTGAADDSGLPNDRFFAVRPEGSVSTLKIQRTERGDSAVYLCASSLNSAAGSYEQYFGPGTRLTVT.

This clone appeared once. The CDR3 coding sequence is TGTGCCAGCAGCGTAGTCGCCGAGGAACCTCGGGGGACCGGGGAGCTGTTTTTT. Residues: CASSVVAEEPRGTGELFF. The rearrangement joins TRBV9 to TRBJ2-2; D perhaps matches TRBD2 (6 bases). V shed 0 bases and J shed 5 bases, with 20 bases lying between them. Germline V gene data show CDR1 as SGDLS and CDR2 as YYNGEE. The CDR3 totals 18 residues. Combining the CDR3 with reference TRBV9 and TRBJ2-2 gives the whole variable domain DSGVTQTPKHLITATGQRVTLRCSPRSGDLSVYWYQQSLDQGLQFLIQYYNGEERAKGNILERFSAQQFPDLHSELNLSSLELGDSALYFCASSVVAEEPRGTGELFFGEGSRLTVL.

CDR3 in DNA: TGTGCCAGCAGTGATAGGACAGGAGGGCCCGGGGGTACGCAGTATTTT. The encoded protein is CASSDRTGGPGGTQYF. This chain links TRBV6-1 with TRBJ2-3; a weak D match, TRBD1 (7 bases). Trimming took 3 bases from V and 8 from J, leaving 21 bases between them. Germline CDR1 and CDR2: MNHNS and SASEGT. This CDR3 has 16 residues.

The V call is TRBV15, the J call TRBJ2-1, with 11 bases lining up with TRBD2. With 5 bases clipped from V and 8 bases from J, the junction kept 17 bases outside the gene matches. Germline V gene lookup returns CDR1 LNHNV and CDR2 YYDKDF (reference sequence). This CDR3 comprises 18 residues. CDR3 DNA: TGTGCCACCAGCGGAGGACTAGCGGGTATCCGGTGTGGCGATGAGCAGTTCTTC. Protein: CATSGGLAGIRCGDEQFF.

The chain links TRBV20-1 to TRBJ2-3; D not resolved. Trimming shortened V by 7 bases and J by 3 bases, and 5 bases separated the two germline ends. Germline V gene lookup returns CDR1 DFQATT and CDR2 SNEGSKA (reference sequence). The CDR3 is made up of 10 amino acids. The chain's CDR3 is CSGLTDTQYF. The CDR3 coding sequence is TGCAGTGGTCTAACAGATACGCAGTATTTT.

The DNA of the CDR3 is TGTGCCAGCTCACCAGGGACAGGGGGCTTCGATGGCTACACCTTC. This codes for CASSPGTGGFDGYTF. The chain joins TRBV18 to TRBJ1-2; 12 nucleotides agree with TRBD1. Trimming at V came to 2 bases and at J to 6 bases, leaving 4 bases not matched to a gene. The CDR3 covers 15 residues. Germline values: CDR1 KGHSH, CDR2 LQKENI.

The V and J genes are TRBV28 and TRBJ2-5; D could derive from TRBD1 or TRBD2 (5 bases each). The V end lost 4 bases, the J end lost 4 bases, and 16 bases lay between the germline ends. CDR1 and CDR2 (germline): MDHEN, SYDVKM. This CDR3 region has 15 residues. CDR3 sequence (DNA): TGTGCCAGCAGTTCCCTCGGGGACGGAAGAGAGACCCAGTACTTC. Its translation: CASSSLGDGRETQYF.

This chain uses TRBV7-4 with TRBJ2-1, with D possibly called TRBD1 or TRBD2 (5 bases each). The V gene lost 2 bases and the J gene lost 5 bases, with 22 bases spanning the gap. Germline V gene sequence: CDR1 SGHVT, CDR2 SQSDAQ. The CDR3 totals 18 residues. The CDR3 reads CASSLLRPGTPANNEQFF. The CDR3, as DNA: TGTGCCAGCAGCTTACTCCGCCCCGGGACCCCGGCCAACAATGAGCAGTTCTTC.

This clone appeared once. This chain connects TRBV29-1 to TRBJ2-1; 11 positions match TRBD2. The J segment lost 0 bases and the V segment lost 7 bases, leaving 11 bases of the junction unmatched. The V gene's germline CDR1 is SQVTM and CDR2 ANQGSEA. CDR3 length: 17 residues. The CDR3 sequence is CSGSPGLAESSYNEQFF. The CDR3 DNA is TGCAGCGGTAGCCCGGGACTAGCGGAGAGCTCCTACAATGAGCAGTTCTTC.

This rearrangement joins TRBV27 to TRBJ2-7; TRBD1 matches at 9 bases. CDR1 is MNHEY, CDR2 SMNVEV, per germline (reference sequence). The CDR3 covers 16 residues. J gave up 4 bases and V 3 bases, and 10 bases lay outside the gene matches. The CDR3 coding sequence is TGTGCCAGCAGTTTGGGAGGACAGGGGAAAACGTACGAGCAGTACTTC. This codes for CASSLGGQGKTYEQYF.

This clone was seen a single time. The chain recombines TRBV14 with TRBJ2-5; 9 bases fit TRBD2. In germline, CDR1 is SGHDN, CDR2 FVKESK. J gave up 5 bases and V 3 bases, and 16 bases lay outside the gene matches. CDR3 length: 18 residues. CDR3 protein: CASSHPERRGGSYETQYF. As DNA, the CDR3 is TGTGCCAGCAGCCACCCTGAACGGCGGGGGGGTAGTTATGAGACCCAGTACTTC.

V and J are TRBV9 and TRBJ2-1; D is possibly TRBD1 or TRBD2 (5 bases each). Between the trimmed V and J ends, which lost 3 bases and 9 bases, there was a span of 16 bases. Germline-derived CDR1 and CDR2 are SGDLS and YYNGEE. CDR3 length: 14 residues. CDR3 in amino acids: CASSGDAATGEQFF. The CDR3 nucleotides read TGTGCCAGCAGCGGGGACGCGGCGACGGGTGAGCAGTTCTTC.

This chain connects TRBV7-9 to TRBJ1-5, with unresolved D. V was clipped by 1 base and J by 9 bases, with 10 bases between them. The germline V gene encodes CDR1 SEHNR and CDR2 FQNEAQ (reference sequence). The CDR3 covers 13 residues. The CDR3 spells CASSLVAGWPQHF. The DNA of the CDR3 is TGTGCCAGCAGCTTAGTGGCCGGATGGCCCCAGCATTTT.